This record concerns one T cell receptor beta chain sequence. The entry originates in a study of regulatory T cells in long-lasting Graves disease. V shed 9 bases and J 0 bases; nucleotides not matched to a gene: 6. CDR3 length: 14 residues. CDR1 is LNHNV, CDR2 YYDKDF, per germline (reference sequence). The time point was: newly diagnosed GD, antithyroid drugs for less than 3 months. The TCR library was prepared using RNA isolated from PBMCs. Patients came from an endocrinology department in Xi'an, China. Arm-PCR with iRepertoire HTBI primers amplified the CDR3 regions for these TCR beta libraries. MiXCR, run by TCRdb on the multiplex PCR reads, gives a single entry per CDR3 protein. The sample shows approximately 360,000 distinct CDR3 sequences, 12% of them seen only once. The same data also went into a second study, on T cells in Graves' hyperthyroidism and ophthalmopathy. In that study: Every diagnosis used clinical symptoms, serum thyroxine and TRAb, thyroid ultrasound and orbital computed tomography. HTBI primers were employed in a first-round RT-PCR of the TCR CDR3. A model using 13 V-J features told ophthalmopathy apart from stable hyperthyroidism.

The clonotype originates from a woman aged 18-30 years with Graves disease. This chain connects TRBV15 to TRBJ1-1; 8 nucleotides align to TRBD1. This sample comprised peripheral blood mononuclear cells (PBMCs), obtained at new diagnosis, from a patient treated with antithyroid drugs. In DNA form, the CDR3 reads TGTGCCACTCTATGGACAGGGATGAACACTGAAGCTTTCTTT. This codes for CATLWTGMNTEAFF.